The next 13 T cell receptor beta chains were all read from a single sample in a study of STAT5B mutations in CD4+ large granular lymphocyte leukemia. Clones were sequenced by immunoSEQ multiplex PCR, and TCRdb holds only the in-frame ones, with some missing. This sample has around 27,000 clones, with under 80% found just once. The sample consisted of CD4+ T cells from blood buffy coats. These receptors were taken from a human donor in good health.

The chain's CDR3 is CASSIGGEFSGQPQHF. The DNA of the CDR3 is TGTGCCAGTAGTATAGGGGGGGAGTTTTCCGGCCAGCCCCAGCATTTT. The chain has TRBV19 and TRBJ1-5; D possibly corresponds to TRBD1 (5 bases). The CDR3 runs 16 residues. Trimming left V 1 base short and J 7 bases short, with 17 bases between. Germline assignment: CDR1 LNHDA and CDR2 SQIVND (reference sequence).

V gene TRBV20-1 combines with J gene TRBJ2-1; D remains ambiguous. Germline V lookup: CDR1 DFQATT, CDR2 SNEGSKA (reference sequence). This CDR3 is 11 amino acids long. The V gene lost 1 base and the J gene lost 7 bases, with 5 bases spanning the gap. The CDR3 loop reads CSARVRNEQFF. Written as DNA, the CDR3 is TGCAGTGCTAGAGTACGGAATGAGCAGTTCTTC.

The rearrangement uses TRBV5-1 and TRBJ2-5; D is unclear. Germline CDR1 SGHRS, CDR2 YFSETQ. There are 13 residues in the CDR3. The V gene lost 3 bases and the J gene lost 1 base, with 7 bases spanning the gap. CDR3 region: CASSSLTQETQYF. DNA of the CDR3: TGCGCCAGCAGCTCTTTAACCCAAGAGACCCAGTACTTC. The whole variable domain, filled in from reference TRBV5-1 and TRBJ2-5, reads KAGVTQTPRYLIKTRGQQVTLSCSPISGHRSVSWYQQTPGQGLQFLFEYFSETQRNKGNFPGRFSGRQFSNSRSEMNVSTLELGDSALYLCASSSLTQETQYFGPGTRLLVL.

CDR3 residues: CASSAWTGGSYEQYF. In DNA form, the CDR3 reads TGTGCCAGTAGTGCCTGGACAGGGGGCTCCTACGAGCAGTACTTC. The rearrangement uses TRBV19 and TRBJ2-7; TRBD1 agrees at 10 bases. Losses at the gene ends were 5 bases for V and 0 bases for J; bases not matched to a gene: 4. From germline, CDR1 is LNHDA and CDR2 SQIVND (reference sequence). The CDR3 totals 15 residues. Looking up the rest from reference TRBV19 and TRBJ2-7 gives the full variable domain: DGGITQSPKYLFRKEGQNVTLSCEQNLNHDAMYWYRQDPGQGLRLIYYSQIVNDFQKGDIAEGYSVSREKKESFPLTVTSAQKNPTAFYLCASSAWTGGSYEQYFGPGTRLTVT.

The J gene is TRBJ2-5, the V gene TRBV18; 7 bases are a match to TRBD1. Trimming removed 2 bases from V and 2 bases from J; junction bases left unmatched: 5. This CDR3 has 15 residues. Germline CDR1 reads KGHSH; CDR2 reads LQKENI. The CDR3 DNA follows: TGTGCCAGCTCACCATACAGGGGACCTCAAGAGACCCAGTACTTC. This codes for CASSPYRGPQETQYF.

The rearrangement links TRBV7-8 to TRBJ1-1; TRBD1 aligns across 7 bases. Germline CDR1 reads SGHVS; CDR2 reads FQNEAQ. This CDR3 spans 17 amino acids. Trimming cost V 3 bases and J 0 bases; bases outside gene matches: 10. The CDR3 sequence is CASSFPRQGAMNTEAFF. The CDR3 nucleotides read TGTGCCAGCAGCTTTCCAAGACAGGGAGCGATGAACACTGAAGCTTTCTTT.

J is TRBJ2-1 and V is TRBV6-5, with 12 bases identical to TRBD2. Looked up from germline, CDR1 is MNHEY and CDR2 is SVGAGI. V was clipped by 5 bases and J by 9 bases; unmatched bases: 8. The CDR3 runs to 15 residues. CDR3 DNA: TGTGCCAGCAGTACCCTAGCGGGAGGGCCAGGTGAGCAGTTCTTC. Its translation is CASSTLAGGPGEQFF.

The genes are TRBV11-2 and TRBJ1-4, with D possibly matching TRBD1 (5 bases). Germline CDR1 and CDR2: SGHAT and FQNNGV. V lost 3 bases and J lost 9, with 17 bases in between. This CDR3 has 15 amino acids. The DNA for the CDR3 is TGTGCCAGCAGCTTGGTGGGGCCGGTATCGCAAAAACTGTTTTTT. It encodes CASSLVGPVSQKLFF.

This clone appeared a few times. This sequence joins TRBV7-2 and TRBJ1-1; perhaps TRBD1 as D (5 bases). The germline V gene encodes CDR1 SGHTA and CDR2 FQGNSA. Trimming shortened V by 2 bases and J by 4 bases, and 8 bases separated the two germline ends. The CDR3 is 13 amino acids. For the CDR3, the DNA is TGTGCCAGCAGCTTAACGGGGGGCACTGAAGCTTTCTTT. Translating it yields CASSLTGGTEAFF.

This clone was seen a handful of times. This chain links TRBV2 with TRBJ2-7; D remains unclear. The germline gives CDR1 SNHLY, CDR2 FYNNEI. This CDR3 contains 13 residues. The V gene lost 4 bases and the J gene lost 3 bases, with 10 bases spanning the gap. The CDR3 sequence: CASSVPRLYEQYF. CDR3 coding DNA: TGTGCCAGCAGTGTTCCGCGGCTCTACGAGCAGTACTTC.

The chain joins TRBV18 to TRBJ1-2, with D perhaps matching TRBD1 (6 bases). The CDR3 totals 13 residues. Germline CDR1 and CDR2: KGHSH and LQKENI. The V end was cut by 3 bases, the J end by 5 bases, with 10 bases between. The CDR3 DNA reads as TGTGCCAGCTCACCGAATACAGGGTATGGCTACACCTTC. It encodes CASSPNTGYGYTF.

V usage is TRBV7-8 and J usage is TRBJ2-4; no clear D. V lost 3 bases, J lost 1 base, and 7 bases lay in between. CDR1 and CDR2 from the germline V gene are SGHVS and FQNEAQ. The CDR3 is made up of 14 amino acids. CDR3 coding DNA: TGTGCCAGCAGCTTTAGTCTGGCCAAAAACATTCAGTACTTC. Translated, it gives CASSFSLAKNIQYF.

The sample holds a few counts of this clone. The J gene is TRBJ2-1, the V gene TRBV7-6, with D possibly being TRBD2 (5 bases). CDR1 is SGHVS and CDR2 is FNYEAQ in the germline V gene. V was pared by 4 bases and J by 6 bases, with 16 bases between. This CDR3 spans 15 amino acids. The CDR3 region has the DNA TGTGCCAGCAGCTCCACTAGGATGGGGAGCAATGAGCAGTTCTTC. Its translation is CASSSTRMGSNEQFF.